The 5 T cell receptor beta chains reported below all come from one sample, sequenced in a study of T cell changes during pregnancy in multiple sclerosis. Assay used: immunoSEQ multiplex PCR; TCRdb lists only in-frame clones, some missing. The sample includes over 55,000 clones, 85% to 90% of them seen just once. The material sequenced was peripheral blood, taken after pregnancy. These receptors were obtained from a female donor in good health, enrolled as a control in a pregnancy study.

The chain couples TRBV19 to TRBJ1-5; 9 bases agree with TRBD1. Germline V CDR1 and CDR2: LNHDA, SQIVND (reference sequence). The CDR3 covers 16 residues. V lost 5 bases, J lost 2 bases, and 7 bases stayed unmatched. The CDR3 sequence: CASSGTGRNGNQPQHF. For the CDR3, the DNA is TGTGCCAGTAGTGGGACAGGGCGGAACGGCAATCAGCCCCAGCATTTT. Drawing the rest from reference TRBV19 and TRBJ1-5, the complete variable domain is DGGITQSPKYLFRKEGQNVTLSCEQNLNHDAMYWYRQDPGQGLRLIYYSQIVNDFQKGDIAEGYSVSREKKESFPLTVTSAQKNPTAFYLCASSGTGRNGNQPQHFGDGTRLSIL.

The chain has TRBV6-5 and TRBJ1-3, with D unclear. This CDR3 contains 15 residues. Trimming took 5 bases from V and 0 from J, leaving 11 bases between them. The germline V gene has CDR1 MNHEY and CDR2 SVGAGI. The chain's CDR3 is CASSSDWSSGNTIYF. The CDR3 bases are TGTGCCAGCAGTAGTGACTGGAGCTCTGGAAACACCATATATTTT.

The CDR3 loop reads CASSTDLQGLSTDTQYF. The CDR3 DNA sequence: TGTGCCAGCAGCACCGATCTGCAGGGTCTGAGCACAGATACGCAGTATTTT. The gene calls are TRBV7-9 and TRBJ2-3, with a tentative D call TRBD1 (5 bases). This CDR3 has 17 residues. The ends were cut back, 5 bases at V and 0 bases at J, with 18 bases in the middle. Looked up from germline, CDR1 is SEHNR and CDR2 is FQNEAQ (reference sequence).

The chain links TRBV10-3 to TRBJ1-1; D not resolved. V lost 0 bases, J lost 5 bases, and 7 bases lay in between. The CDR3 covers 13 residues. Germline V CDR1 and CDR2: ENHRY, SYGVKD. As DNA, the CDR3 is TGTGCCATCAGTGAGTCTGCGGGTACTGAAGCTTTCTTT. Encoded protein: CAISESAGTEAFF.

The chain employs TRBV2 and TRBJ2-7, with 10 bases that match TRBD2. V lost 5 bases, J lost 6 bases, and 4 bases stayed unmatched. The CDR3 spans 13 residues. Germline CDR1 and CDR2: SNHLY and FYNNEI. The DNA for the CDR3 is TGTGCCAGCAGTCTCCTAGCGGGAGCCGAGCAGTACTTC. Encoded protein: CASSLLAGAEQYF.